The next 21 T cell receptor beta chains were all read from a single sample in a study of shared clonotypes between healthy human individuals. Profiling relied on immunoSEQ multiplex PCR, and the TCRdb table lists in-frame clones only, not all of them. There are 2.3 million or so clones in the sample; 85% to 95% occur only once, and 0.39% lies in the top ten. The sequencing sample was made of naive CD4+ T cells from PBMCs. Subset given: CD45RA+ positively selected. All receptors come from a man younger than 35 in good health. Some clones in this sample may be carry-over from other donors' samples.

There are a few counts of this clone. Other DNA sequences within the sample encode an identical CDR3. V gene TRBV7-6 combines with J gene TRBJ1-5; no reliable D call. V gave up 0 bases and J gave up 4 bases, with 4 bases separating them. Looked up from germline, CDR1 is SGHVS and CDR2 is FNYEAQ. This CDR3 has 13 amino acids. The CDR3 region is CASSLAPNQPQHF. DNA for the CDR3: TGTGCCAGCAGCTTAGCCCCAAATCAGCCCCAGCATTTT.

The DNA for the CDR3 is TGCGCCAGCAGCTTGGAGGGGTGGCGGGAGGGTACCTACGAGCAGTACTTC. Translating it yields CASSLEGWREGTYEQYF. The chain employs TRBV5-1 and TRBJ2-7; 9 bases are shared with TRBD2. The length of the CDR3 is 17 residues. The germline gives CDR1 SGHRS, CDR2 YFSETQ. V lost 0 bases and J lost 2; bases outside the gene matches: 9.

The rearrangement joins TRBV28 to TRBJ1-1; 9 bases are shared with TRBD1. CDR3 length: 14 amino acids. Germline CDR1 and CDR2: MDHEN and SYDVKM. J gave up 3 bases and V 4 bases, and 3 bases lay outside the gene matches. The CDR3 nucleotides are TGTGCCAGCAGTTCCGGGACAGGGCACACTGAAGCTTTCTTT. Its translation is CASSSGTGHTEAFF.

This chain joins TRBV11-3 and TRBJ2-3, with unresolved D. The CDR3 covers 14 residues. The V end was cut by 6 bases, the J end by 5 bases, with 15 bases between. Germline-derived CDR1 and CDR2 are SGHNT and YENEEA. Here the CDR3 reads CASSRGEEGDTQYF. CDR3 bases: TGTGCCAGCAGTCGCGGCGAAGAAGGAGATACGCAGTATTTT.

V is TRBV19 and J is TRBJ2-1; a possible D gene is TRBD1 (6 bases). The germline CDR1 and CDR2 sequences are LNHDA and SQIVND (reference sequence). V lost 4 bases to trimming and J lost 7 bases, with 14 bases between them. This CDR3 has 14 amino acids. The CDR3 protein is CASSTRGSGNEQFF. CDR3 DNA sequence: TGTGCCAGTAGTACAAGGGGGTCGGGGAATGAGCAGTTCTTC.

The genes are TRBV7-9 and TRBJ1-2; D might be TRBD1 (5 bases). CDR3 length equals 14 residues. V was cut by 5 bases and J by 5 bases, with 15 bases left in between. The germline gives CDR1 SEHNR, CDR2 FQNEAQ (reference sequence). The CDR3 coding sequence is TGTGCCAGCAGCCACGAGGGGCTCGTGTATGGCTACACCTTC. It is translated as CASSHEGLVYGYTF.

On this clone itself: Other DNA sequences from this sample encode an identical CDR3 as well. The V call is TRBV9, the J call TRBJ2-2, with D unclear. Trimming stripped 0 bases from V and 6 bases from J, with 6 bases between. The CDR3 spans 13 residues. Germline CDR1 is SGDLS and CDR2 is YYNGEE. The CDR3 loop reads CASSVEDAGELFF. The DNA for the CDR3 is TGTGCCAGCAGCGTAGAGGACGCCGGGGAGCTGTTTTTT.

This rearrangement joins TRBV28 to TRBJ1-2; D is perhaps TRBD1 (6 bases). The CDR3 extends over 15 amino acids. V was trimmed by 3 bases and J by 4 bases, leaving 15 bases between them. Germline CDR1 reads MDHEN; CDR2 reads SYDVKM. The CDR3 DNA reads TGTGCCAGCAGTTTTTCAGGGGTCTCGATCTATGGCTACACCTTC. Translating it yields CASSFSGVSIYGYTF.

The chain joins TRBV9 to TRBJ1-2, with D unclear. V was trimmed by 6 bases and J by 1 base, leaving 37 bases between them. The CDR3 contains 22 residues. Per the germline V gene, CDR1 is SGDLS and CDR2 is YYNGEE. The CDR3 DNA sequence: TGTGCCAGCACCCCATCTTTCTCGAGAACCTCAACAAGTTCCAGTCTTAACTATGGCTACACCTTC. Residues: CASTPSFSRTSTSSSLNYGYTF.

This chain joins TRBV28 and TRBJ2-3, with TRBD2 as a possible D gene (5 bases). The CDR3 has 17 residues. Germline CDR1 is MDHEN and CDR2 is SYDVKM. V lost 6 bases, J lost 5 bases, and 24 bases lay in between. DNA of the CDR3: TGTGCCAGCAGCCAATTAGTCGTAAGCGGATGGGGAGATACGCAGTATTTT. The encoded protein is CASSQLVVSGWGDTQYF.

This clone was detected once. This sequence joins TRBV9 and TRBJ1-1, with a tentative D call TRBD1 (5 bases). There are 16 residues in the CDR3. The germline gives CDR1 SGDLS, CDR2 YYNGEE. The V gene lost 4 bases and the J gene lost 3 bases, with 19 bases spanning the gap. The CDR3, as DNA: TGTGCCAGCAGCCAAGGCGGGGGTCCCTGGGACACTGAAGCTTTCTTT. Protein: CASSQGGGPWDTEAFF. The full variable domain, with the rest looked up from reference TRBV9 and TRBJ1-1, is DSGVTQTPKHLITATGQRVTLRCSPRSGDLSVYWYQQSLDQGLQFLIQYYNGEERAKGNILERFSAQQFPDLHSELNLSSLELGDSALYFCASSQGGGPWDTEAFFGQGTRLTVV.

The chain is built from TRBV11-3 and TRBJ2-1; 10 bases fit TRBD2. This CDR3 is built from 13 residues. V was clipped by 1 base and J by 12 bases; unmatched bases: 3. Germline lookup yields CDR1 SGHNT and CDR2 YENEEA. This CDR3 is CASSLGSGRGQFF. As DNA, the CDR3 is TGTGCCAGCAGCTTAGGGAGCGGGAGGGGGCAGTTCTTC.

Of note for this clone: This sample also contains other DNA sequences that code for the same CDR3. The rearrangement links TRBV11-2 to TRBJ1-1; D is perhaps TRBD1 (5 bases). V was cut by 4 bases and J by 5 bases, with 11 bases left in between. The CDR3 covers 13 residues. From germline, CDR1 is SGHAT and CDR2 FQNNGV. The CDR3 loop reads CASSSTRGTEAFF. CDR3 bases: TGTGCCAGCAGCTCAACCCGGGGGACTGAAGCTTTCTTT.

CDR3 sequence reads: CATSREYSVPGSQFF. DNA of the CDR3: TGTGCCACCAGCAGAGAGTATTCCGTCCCAGGCTCTCAGTTCTTC. The V and J genes are TRBV15 and TRBJ2-1; D is unclear. Trimming took off 0 bases at V and 13 bases at J, with 19 bases between the two ends. The CDR3 covers 15 residues. Germline CDR1 and CDR2: LNHNV and YYDKDF (reference sequence).

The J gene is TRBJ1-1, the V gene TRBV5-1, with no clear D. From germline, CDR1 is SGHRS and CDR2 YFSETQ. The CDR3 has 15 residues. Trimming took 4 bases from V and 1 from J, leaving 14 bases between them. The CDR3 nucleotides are TGCGCCAGCAGCCCACACTCTACAGAGAACACTGAAGCTTTCTTT. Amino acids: CASSPHSTENTEAFF.

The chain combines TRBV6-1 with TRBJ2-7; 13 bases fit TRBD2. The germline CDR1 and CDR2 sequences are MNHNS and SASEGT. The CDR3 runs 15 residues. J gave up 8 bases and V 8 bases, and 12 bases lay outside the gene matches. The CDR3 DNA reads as TGTGCCAGCGTGGTTTCGGGGACTAGCGGGAAACAGCAGTACTTC. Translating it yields CASVVSGTSGKQQYF.

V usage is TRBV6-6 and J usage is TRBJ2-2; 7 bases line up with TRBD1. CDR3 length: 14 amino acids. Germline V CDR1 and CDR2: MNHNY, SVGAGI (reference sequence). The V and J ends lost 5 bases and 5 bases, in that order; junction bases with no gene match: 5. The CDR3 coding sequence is TGTGCCAGCAGTGGGACAGACGTTACCGGGGAGCTGTTTTTT. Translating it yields CASSGTDVTGELFF.

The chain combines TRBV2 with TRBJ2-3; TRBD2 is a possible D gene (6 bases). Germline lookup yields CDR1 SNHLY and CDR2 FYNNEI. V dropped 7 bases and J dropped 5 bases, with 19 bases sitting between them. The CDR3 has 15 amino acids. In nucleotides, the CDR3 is TGTGCCAGCACCGCCCAGGTAGCGGATCTAGATACGCAGTATTTT. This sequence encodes CASTAQVADLDTQYF.

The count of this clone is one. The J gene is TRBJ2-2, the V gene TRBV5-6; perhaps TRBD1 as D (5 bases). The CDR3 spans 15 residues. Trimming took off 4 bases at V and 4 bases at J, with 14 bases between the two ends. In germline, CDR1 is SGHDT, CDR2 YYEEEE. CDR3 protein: CASSPPTEPTGELFF. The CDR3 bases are TGTGCCAGCAGCCCCCCGACAGAGCCCACCGGGGAGCTGTTTTTT.

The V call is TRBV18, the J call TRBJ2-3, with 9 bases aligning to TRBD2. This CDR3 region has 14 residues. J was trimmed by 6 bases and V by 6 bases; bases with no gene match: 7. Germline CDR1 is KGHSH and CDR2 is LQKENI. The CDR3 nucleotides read TGTGCCAGCTCCAGACTAGCGGCTGAGGATACGCAGTATTTT. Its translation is CASSRLAAEDTQYF.

The CDR3 spells CASSGGTHPYNEQFF. The CDR3 nucleotides are TGTGCCAGCAGTGGAGGGACTCACCCCTACAATGAGCAGTTCTTC. J is TRBJ2-1 and V is TRBV6-6, with a possible D match to TRBD2 (6 bases). Germline lookup yields CDR1 MNHNY and CDR2 SVGAGI (reference sequence). CDR3 length: 15 amino acids. Between the trimmed V and J ends, which lost 5 bases and 2 bases, there was a span of 13 bases.